The 29 T cell receptor beta chains below come from one sample, sequenced in a study of OX40 agonist ivuxolimab in advanced cancers. TCRdb keeps only in-frame clones here, not all; method: immunoSEQ multiplex PCR. The sample holds more than 70,000 clones, 84% seen once. Material: CD4+ or CD8+ T cells sorted from blood, obtained in a trial of the OX40 agonist ivuxolimab. These receptors came from an adult with an advanced solid tumor such as melanoma, head and neck, liver or kidney cancer.

This chain connects TRBV7-8 to TRBJ2-2; TRBD1 aligns across 9 bases. V lost 10 bases, J lost 5 bases, and 8 bases stayed unmatched. The CDR3 extends over 14 amino acids. CDR1 is SGHVS, CDR2 FQNEAQ, per germline. CDR3 coding DNA: TGTGCCACCAGGGGACAGGGTGTGACCGGGGAGCTGTTTTTT. This translates into CATRGQGVTGELFF.

The V gene is TRBV5-4, the J gene TRBJ2-3; D perhaps matches TRBD2 (7 bases). There are 14 residues in the CDR3. With 4 bases removed from V and 5 bases from J, the gap between germline ends came to 14 bases. Germline assignment: CDR1 SGHNT and CDR2 YYREEE (reference sequence). In nucleotides, the CDR3 is TGTGCCAGCAGCAGAGGGGGGGATGGAGATACGCAGTATTTT. It encodes CASSRGGDGDTQYF.

The chain employs TRBV6-1 and TRBJ1-2; D is uncertain. Trimming removed 3 bases from V and 1 base from J, with 9 bases in between. This CDR3 has 14 amino acids. CDR1 MNHNS and CDR2 SASEGT come from the germline V gene. The CDR3 DNA reads TGTGCCAGCAGTGACCCGACTGTTAACTATGGCTACACCTTC. This encodes CASSDPTVNYGYTF.

V usage is TRBV10-1 and J usage is TRBJ1-1, with D possibly matching TRBD1 (6 bases). The CDR3 is made up of 14 amino acids. The V end lost 6 bases, the J end lost 4 bases, and 15 bases lay between the germline ends. Germline V gene sequence: CDR1 WNHNN, CDR2 SYGVQD (reference sequence). CDR3 sequence: CASRKAQGSTEAFF. DNA for the CDR3: TGCGCCAGCAGAAAAGCGCAGGGGTCCACTGAAGCTTTCTTT.

This sequence joins TRBV6-4 and TRBJ2-2; maybe TRBD1 (6 bases). Germline CDR1 MRHNA, CDR2 SNTAGT. The CDR3 has 19 amino acids. V lost 8 bases to trimming and J lost 6 bases, with 31 bases between them. CDR3 sequence reads: CASPSPGGAVSFRSGELFF. The CDR3 DNA is TGTGCCAGCCCTTCTCCTGGGGGCGCGGTAAGTTTTCGGTCCGGGGAGCTGTTTTTT.

The rearrangement uses TRBV18 and TRBJ2-7; 8 nucleotides line up with TRBD1. After removal of 2 bases from V and 6 bases from J, the junction contained 6 bases not matched to a gene. The germline V gene encodes CDR1 KGHSH and CDR2 LQKENI. This CDR3 region has 14 residues. The chain's CDR3 is CASSPSGGRSEQYF. The CDR3, as DNA: TGTGCCAGCTCACCATCAGGGGGCCGTAGCGAGCAGTACTTC.

The V and J genes are TRBV28 and TRBJ2-3; 11 bases fit TRBD2. The germline V gene encodes CDR1 MDHEN and CDR2 SYDVKM. The CDR3 consists of 17 residues. The junction had 11 bases not matched to a gene; V was cut back by 6 bases and J by 3 bases. The CDR3 protein is CASSHSGRAARTDTQYF. The CDR3 DNA follows: TGTGCCAGCAGCCATAGCGGGAGGGCCGCTCGGACAGATACGCAGTATTTT. Full variable domain (remainder filled in from reference TRBV28 and TRBJ2-3): DVKVTQSSRYLVKRTGEKVFLECVQDMDHENMFWYRQDPGLGLRLIYFSYDVKMKEKGDIPEGYSVSREKKERFSLILESASTNQTSMYLCASSHSGRAARTDTQYFGPGTRLTVL.

The genes are TRBV5-4 and TRBJ2-4; D might be TRBD1 (5 bases). The CDR3 is made up of 16 amino acids. The germline V and J ends were trimmed by 1 base and 5 bases, with 16 bases remaining between them. Germline V lookup: CDR1 SGHNT, CDR2 YYREEE (reference sequence). The CDR3 DNA sequence: TGTGCCAGCAGCTTGTTACCGACAGACAAAGAAAACATTCAGTACTTC. This sequence encodes CASSLLPTDKENIQYF.

This clone turned up a few times. V and J are TRBV29-1 and TRBJ2-3; TRBD1 or TRBD2 may be the D gene (5 bases each). The CDR3 is 14 amino acids. Germline CDR1 reads SQVTM; CDR2 reads ANQGSEA. The V end was cut by 7 bases, the J end by 4 bases, with 18 bases between. The chain's CDR3 is CSAARLPGPDTQYF. In DNA form, the CDR3 reads TGCAGCGCTGCCCGCCTACCGGGGCCAGATACGCAGTATTTT.

The chain uses TRBV29-1 and TRBJ2-2; 9 nucleotides agree with TRBD1. Germline V gene lookup returns CDR1 SQVTM and CDR2 ANQGSEA. The length of the CDR3 is 17 residues. With 6 bases clipped from V and 1 base from J, the junction kept 12 bases outside the gene matches. For the CDR3, the DNA is TGCAGCGTGGGGTCGGACAGGGGCAACCTGAACACCGGGGAGCTGTTTTTT. Translation gives CSVGSDRGNLNTGELFF.

There are a few counts of this clone. The V and J genes are TRBV4-1 and TRBJ1-4; 8 positions agree with TRBD1. CDR1 is MGHRA, CDR2 YSYEKL, per germline. CDR3 size: 20 residues. The J segment lost 3 bases and the V segment lost 1 base, leaving 16 bases of the junction unmatched. The CDR3 spells CASSQGLYRTGTRANEKLFF. CDR3 nucleotide sequence: TGCGCCAGCAGCCAAGGACTCTACCGGACAGGGACAAGAGCTAATGAAAAACTGTTTTTT.

J is TRBJ2-4 and V is TRBV4-1, with TRBD1 matching over 8 bases. CDR1 and CDR2 from the germline V gene are MGHRA and YSYEKL. The CDR3 extends over 15 amino acids. Trimming cost V 5 bases and J 3 bases; bases outside gene matches: 6. CDR3 protein: CASSSGQGDKNIQYF. The CDR3 nucleotides read TGCGCCAGCAGCTCCGGACAGGGAGACAAAAACATTCAGTACTTC.

The chain recombines TRBV18 with TRBJ2-7; TRBD1 matches at 12 bases. The CDR3 has 14 residues. CDR1 and CDR2 (germline): KGHSH, LQKENI. Germline trimming cut 3 bases from V and 7 bases from J; bases unmatched to any gene: 4. CDR3 sequence: CASSPGQGAREQYV. The CDR3 nucleotides read TGTGCCAGCTCACCGGGACAGGGGGCGCGAGAGCAGTACGTC.

The genes are TRBV5-4 and TRBJ1-2, with TRBD1 matching over 9 bases. The CDR3 has 15 amino acids. The V gene end was trimmed by 8 bases and the J gene end by 4 bases; junction bases not matched to a gene: 12. CDR1 is SGHNT, CDR2 YYREEE, per germline (reference sequence). The CDR3 sequence: CASKSGTGRVYGYTF. CDR3 in DNA: TGTGCCAGTAAGTCGGGGACAGGGCGAGTCTATGGCTACACCTTC.

This clone occurred once. The chain is built from TRBV14 and TRBJ1-6; TRBD1 is a possible D gene (5 bases). The ends were cut back, 5 bases at V and 5 bases at J, with 16 bases in the middle. CDR1 and CDR2 (germline): SGHDN, FVKESK. CDR3 length equals 16 residues. The CDR3 protein is CASSTTVWGNNSPLHF. CDR3 coding DNA: TGTGCCAGCAGCACGACAGTTTGGGGAAATAATTCACCCCTCCACTTT.

This clone appeared a few times. This sequence joins TRBV27 and TRBJ2-1; the match to TRBD1 covers 9 bases. Germline V gene sequence: CDR1 MNHEY, CDR2 SMNVEV (reference sequence). CDR3 length: 15 amino acids. V lost 6 bases to trimming and J lost 5 bases; unmatched junction nucleotides: 8. For the CDR3, the DNA is TGTGCCAGCAGGTCCGGGACAGGGTTTCACAATGAGCAGTTCTTC. The encoded protein is CASRSGTGFHNEQFF.

The chain uses TRBV6-1 and TRBJ2-3; D gene ambiguous. Per germline, CDR1 MNHNS and CDR2 SASEGT. The CDR3 is 14 amino acids. Trimming pared 6 bases from V and 2 bases from J, leaving 12 bases between. CDR3 sequence reads: CASRQGPATDTQYF. The CDR3 DNA follows: TGTGCCAGCAGACAAGGGCCAGCCACAGATACGCAGTATTTT.

The chain links TRBV7-2 to TRBJ2-3; D call uncertain. Germline CDR1 is SGHTA and CDR2 is FQGNSA. The length of the CDR3 is 15 residues. The V end was cut by 5 bases, the J end by 1 base, with 13 bases between. CDR3 sequence (DNA): TGTGCCAGCAGCCCTCAGATGCTGGGCACAGATACGCAGTATTTT. It specifies CASSPQMLGTDTQYF.

J is TRBJ2-3 and V is TRBV5-4; D unresolved. This CDR3 contains 13 residues. CDR1 is SGHNT, CDR2 YYREEE, per germline (reference sequence). V lost 4 bases and J lost 0, with 6 bases in between. The DNA for the CDR3 is TGTGCCAGCAGCGATTGGAGCACAGATACGCAGTATTTT. Translating gives CASSDWSTDTQYF. Based on the CDR3 plus reference TRBV5-4 and TRBJ2-3, the full variable domain is ETGVTQSPTHLIKTRGQQVTLRCSSQSGHNTVSWYQQALGQGPQFIFQYYREEENGRGNFPPRFSGLQFPNYSSELNVNALELDDSALYLCASSDWSTDTQYFGPGTRLTVL.

The chain employs TRBV9 and TRBJ2-5, with 7 positions matching TRBD1. V lost 0 bases, J lost 6 bases, and 8 bases stayed unmatched. The V gene's germline CDR1 is SGDLS and CDR2 YYNGEE. The CDR3 is made up of 15 amino acids. The CDR3 protein is CASSVGETGLKTQYF. The CDR3 region has the DNA TGTGCCAGCAGCGTAGGGGAGACAGGGCTGAAGACCCAGTACTTC.

The table lists this clone with a few counts. The genes are TRBV29-1 and TRBJ2-5, with 9 bases matching TRBD1. Losses at the gene ends were 7 bases for V and 4 bases for J; bases not matched to a gene: 4. This CDR3 spans 12 amino acids. The germline gives CDR1 SQVTM, CDR2 ANQGSEA. Here the CDR3 DNA reads TGCAGCGCTACAGGGGGCGCAGAGACCCAGTACTTC. This translates into CSATGGAETQYF.

This clone was counted only a few times. Distinct nucleotide sequences in the sample also encode this CDR3. The gene calls are TRBV18 and TRBJ1-2; TRBD1 might be the D (6 bases). Trimming left V 3 bases short and J 5 bases short, with 13 bases between. CDR1 is KGHSH and CDR2 is LQKENI in the germline V gene. The CDR3 sequence is 14 residues long. DNA for the CDR3: TGTGCCAGCTCACCTAGGGGGACTGGATATGGCTACACCTTC. This encodes CASSPRGTGYGYTF.

This CDR3 reads CAWTGQGFEQYF. The DNA of the CDR3 is TGTGCCTGGACGGGACAGGGTTTCGAGCAGTACTTC. The chain carries TRBV30 and TRBJ2-7; 9 bases agree with TRBD1. This CDR3 contains 12 residues. In germline, CDR1 is GTSNPN, CDR2 SVGIG (reference sequence). The junction had 4 bases not matched to a gene; V was cut back by 4 bases and J by 6 bases.

The chain is built from TRBV5-4 and TRBJ1-1; 9 nucleotides match TRBD1. CDR1 SGHNT and CDR2 YYREEE come from the germline V gene (reference sequence). V lost 4 bases and J lost 3; bases outside the gene matches: 7. This CDR3 comprises 15 residues. The CDR3 bases are TGTGCCAGCAGCGCCCAGGGACAGGGTTACACTGAAGCTTTCTTT. This sequence encodes CASSAQGQGYTEAFF.

The V and J genes are TRBV7-9 and TRBJ1-2; a weak D match, TRBD1 (6 bases). CDR3 size: 15 residues. Germline assignment: CDR1 SEHNR and CDR2 FQNEAQ (reference sequence). V was trimmed by 5 bases and J by 6 bases, leaving 19 bases between them. The CDR3 DNA reads TGTGCCAGCAGCGCCAATAAACAGGGAATGAATGGCTACACCTTC. This codes for CASSANKQGMNGYTF.

The V gene is TRBV19, the J gene TRBJ1-2; D possibly corresponds to TRBD1 (6 bases). V lost 7 bases and J 3 bases, leaving 21 bases between the germline ends. This CDR3 has 16 residues. Germline-derived CDR1 and CDR2 are LNHDA and SQIVND (reference sequence). CDR3 bases: TGTGCCAGTACAGAAGAGCGCGGGGGGCGAGACTATGGCTACACCTTC. Protein: CASTEERGGRDYGYTF.

The rearrangement links TRBV28 to TRBJ1-2; 8 nucleotides align to TRBD1. There are 13 residues in the CDR3. The ends lost 7 bases at V and 4 bases at J; junction bases unmatched: 5. Per germline, CDR1 MDHEN and CDR2 SYDVKM. The CDR3 region is CASTWTGIYGYTF. Written as DNA, the CDR3 is TGTGCCAGCACCTGGACAGGGATCTATGGCTACACCTTC.

The chain links TRBV5-1 to TRBJ2-7; D is undetermined. CDR1 SGHRS and CDR2 YFSETQ come from the germline V gene. Trimming stripped 6 bases from V and 1 base from J, with 11 bases between. The CDR3 loop spans 13 amino acids. The CDR3 nucleotides read TGCGCCAGCACCGAGATCGGGTCCTACGAGCAGTACTTC. This codes for CASTEIGSYEQYF.

The rearrangement uses TRBV9 and TRBJ2-7; TRBD1 might be the D (6 bases). Trimming removed 0 bases at V and 6 bases at J, with 19 bases between. Germline V gene sequence: CDR1 SGDLS, CDR2 YYNGEE. The CDR3 totals 16 residues. The CDR3 nucleotides are TGTGCCAGCAGCGTAGTGTGGGCAGGGGATGGAGCCGAGCAGTACGTC. Protein sequence: CASSVVWAGDGAEQYV.